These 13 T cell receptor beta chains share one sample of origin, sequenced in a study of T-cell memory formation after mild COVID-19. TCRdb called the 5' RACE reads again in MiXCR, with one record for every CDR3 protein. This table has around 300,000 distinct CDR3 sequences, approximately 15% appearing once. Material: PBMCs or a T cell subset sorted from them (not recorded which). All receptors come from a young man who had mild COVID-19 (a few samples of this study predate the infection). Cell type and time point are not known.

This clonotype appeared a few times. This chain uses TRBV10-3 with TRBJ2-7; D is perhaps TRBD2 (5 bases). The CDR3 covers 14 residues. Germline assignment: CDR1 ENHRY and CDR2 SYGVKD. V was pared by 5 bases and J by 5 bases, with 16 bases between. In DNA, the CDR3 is TGTGCCATCAGTCCCGGGATCAGAACCCACGAGCAGTACTTC. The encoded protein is CAISPGIRTHEQYF.

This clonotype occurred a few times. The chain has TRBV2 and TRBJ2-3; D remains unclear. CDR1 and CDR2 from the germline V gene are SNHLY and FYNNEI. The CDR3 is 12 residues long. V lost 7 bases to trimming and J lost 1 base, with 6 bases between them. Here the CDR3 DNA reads TGTGCCAGCACCCAAGGCACAGATACGCAGTATTTT. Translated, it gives CASTQGTDTQYF.

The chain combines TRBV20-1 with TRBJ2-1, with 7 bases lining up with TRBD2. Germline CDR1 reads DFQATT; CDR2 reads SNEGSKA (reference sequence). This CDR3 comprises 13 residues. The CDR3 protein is CSRDSGSYNEQFF. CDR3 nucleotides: TGCAGCAGGGATAGCGGGTCCTACAATGAGCAGTTCTTC.

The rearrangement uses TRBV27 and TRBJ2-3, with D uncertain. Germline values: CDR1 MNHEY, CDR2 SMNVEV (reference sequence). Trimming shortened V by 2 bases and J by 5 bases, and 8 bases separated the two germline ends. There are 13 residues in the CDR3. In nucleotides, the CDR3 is TGTGCCAGCAGTTTAGGTCCGGGAGATACGCAGTATTTT. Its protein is CASSLGPGDTQYF.

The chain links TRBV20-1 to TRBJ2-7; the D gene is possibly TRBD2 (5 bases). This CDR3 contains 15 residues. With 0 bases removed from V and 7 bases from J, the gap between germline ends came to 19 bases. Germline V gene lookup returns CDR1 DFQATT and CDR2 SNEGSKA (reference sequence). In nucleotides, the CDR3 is TGCAGTGCTAGAGATCCAGCAGGTTGGACTCGTGAGCAGTACGTC. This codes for CSARDPAGWTREQYV.

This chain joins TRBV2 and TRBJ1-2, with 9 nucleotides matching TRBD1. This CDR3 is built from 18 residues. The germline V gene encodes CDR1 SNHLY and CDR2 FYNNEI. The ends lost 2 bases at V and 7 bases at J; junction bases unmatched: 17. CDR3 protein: CASSEWRTGVGSASGYTF. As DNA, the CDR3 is TGTGCCAGCAGTGAATGGAGGACAGGGGTTGGTAGTGCTTCTGGCTACACCTTC.

CDR3 nucleotides: TGTGCCAGCAGCGTAGTTTTAGATCCGGCCGAGCCTTACAAAAACATTCAGTACTTC. Residues: CASSVVLDPAEPYKNIQYF. The genes are TRBV9 and TRBJ2-4; D gene ambiguous. Trimming shortened V by 0 bases and J by 3 bases, and 22 bases separated the two germline ends. This CDR3 contains 19 residues. Germline values: CDR1 SGDLS, CDR2 YYNGEE.

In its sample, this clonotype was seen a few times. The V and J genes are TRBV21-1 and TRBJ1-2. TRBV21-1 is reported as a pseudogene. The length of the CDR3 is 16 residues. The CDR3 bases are TGTGCCAGCAGCCGAGGGAGGGGATCGGGAGACTATGGCTACACCTTC. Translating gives CASSRGRGSGDYGYTF.

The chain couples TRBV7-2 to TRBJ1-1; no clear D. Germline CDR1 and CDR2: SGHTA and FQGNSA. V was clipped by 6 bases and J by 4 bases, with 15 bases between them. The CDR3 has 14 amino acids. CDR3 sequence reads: CASSPLGSGTEAFF. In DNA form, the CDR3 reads TGTGCCAGCAGTCCCCTAGGGAGCGGCACTGAAGCTTTCTTT. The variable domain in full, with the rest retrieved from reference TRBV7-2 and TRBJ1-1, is GAGVSQSPSNKVTEKGKDVELRCDPISGHTALYWYRQSLGQGLEFLIYFQGNSAPDKSGLPSDRFSAERTGGSVSTLTIQRTQQEDSAVYLCASSPLGSGTEAFFGQGTRLTVV.

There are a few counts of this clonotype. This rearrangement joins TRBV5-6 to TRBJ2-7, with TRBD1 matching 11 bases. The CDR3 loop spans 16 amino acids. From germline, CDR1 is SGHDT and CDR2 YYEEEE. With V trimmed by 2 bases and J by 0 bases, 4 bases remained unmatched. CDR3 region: CASSFLGTGGSYEQYF. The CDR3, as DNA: TGTGCCAGCAGCTTCCTAGGGACAGGGGGCTCCTACGAGCAGTACTTC.

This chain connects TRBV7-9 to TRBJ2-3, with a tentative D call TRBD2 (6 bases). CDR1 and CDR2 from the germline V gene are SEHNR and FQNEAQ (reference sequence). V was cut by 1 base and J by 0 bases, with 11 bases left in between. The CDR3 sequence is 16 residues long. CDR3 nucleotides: TGTGCCAGCAGCTTAGGTGGTAGCGGAAGCACAGATACGCAGTATTTT. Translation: CASSLGGSGSTDTQYF.

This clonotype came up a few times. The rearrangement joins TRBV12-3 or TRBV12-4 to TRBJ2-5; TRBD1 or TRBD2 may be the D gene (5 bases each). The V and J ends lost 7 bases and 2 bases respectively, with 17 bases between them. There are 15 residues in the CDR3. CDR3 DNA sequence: TGTGCCAGCACCTTCAAGGGGAGCGGACAAGAGACCCAGTACTTC. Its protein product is CASTFKGSGQETQYF.

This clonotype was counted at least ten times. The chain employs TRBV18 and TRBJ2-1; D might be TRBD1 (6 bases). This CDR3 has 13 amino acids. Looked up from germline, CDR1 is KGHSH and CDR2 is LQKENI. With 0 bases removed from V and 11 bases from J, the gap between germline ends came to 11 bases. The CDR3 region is CASSPPGAGQQFF. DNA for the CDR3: TGTGCCAGCTCACCACCGGGGGCAGGGCAGCAGTTCTTC. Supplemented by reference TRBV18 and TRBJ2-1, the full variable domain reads NAGVMQNPRHLVRRRGQEARLRCSPMKGHSHVYWYRQLPEEGLKFMVYLQKENIIDESGMPKERFSAEFPKEGPSILRIQQVVRGDSAAYFCASSPPGAGQQFFGPGTRLTVL.